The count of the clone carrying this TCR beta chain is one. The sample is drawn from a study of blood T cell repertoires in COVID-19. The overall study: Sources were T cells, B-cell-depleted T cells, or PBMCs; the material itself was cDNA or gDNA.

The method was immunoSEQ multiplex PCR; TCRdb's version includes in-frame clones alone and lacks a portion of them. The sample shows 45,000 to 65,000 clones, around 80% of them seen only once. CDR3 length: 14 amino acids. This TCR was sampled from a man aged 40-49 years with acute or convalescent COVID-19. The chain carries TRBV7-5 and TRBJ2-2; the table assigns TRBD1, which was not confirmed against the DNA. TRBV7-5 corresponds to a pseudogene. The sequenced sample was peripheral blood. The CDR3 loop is CARSKGAYTGELFF. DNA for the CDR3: TGTGCCAGAAGCAAGGGGGCCTACACCGGGGAGCTGTTTTTT.